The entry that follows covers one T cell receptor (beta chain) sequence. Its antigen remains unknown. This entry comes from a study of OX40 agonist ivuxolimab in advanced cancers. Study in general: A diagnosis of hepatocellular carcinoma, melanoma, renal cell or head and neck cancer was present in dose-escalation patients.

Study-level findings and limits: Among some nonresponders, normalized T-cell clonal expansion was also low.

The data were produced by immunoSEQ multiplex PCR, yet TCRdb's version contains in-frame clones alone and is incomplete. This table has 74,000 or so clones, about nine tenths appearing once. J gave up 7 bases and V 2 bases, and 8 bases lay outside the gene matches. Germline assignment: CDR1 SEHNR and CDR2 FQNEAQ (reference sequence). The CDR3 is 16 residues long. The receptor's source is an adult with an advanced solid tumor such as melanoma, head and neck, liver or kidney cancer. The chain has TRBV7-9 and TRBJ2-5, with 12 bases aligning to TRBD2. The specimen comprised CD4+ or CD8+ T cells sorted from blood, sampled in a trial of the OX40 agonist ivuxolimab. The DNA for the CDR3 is TGTGCCAGCAGCTTATCCCTAGCGGGGGGGCAGGGGACCCAGTACTTC. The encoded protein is CASSLSLAGGQGTQYF. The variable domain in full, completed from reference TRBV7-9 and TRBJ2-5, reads DTGVSQNPRHKITKRGQNVTFRCDPISEHNRLYWYRQTLGQGPEFLTYFQNEAQLEKSRLLSDRFSAERPKGSFSTLEIQRTEQGDSAMYLCASSLSLAGGQGTQYFGPGTRLLVL.